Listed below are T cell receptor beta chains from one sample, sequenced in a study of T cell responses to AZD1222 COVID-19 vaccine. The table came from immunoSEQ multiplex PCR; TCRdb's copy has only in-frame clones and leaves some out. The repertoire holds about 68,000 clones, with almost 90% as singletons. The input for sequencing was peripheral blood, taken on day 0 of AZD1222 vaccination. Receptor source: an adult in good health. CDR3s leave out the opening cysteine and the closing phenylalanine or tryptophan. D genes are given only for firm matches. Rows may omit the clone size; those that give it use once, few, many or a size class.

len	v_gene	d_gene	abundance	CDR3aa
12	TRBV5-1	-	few	ASSLPSSTDTQY
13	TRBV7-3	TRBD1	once	ASSSRTGDNSPLH
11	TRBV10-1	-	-	ASSVRGNDEQF
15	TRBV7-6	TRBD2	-	ASSLAAPSGSPYTQY
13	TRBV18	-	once	ASSPPEGWDYEQY
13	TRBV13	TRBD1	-	ASSPGMGQGPEAF
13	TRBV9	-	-	ASSESAPMNTEAF
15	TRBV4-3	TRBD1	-	ASSQVWTGPSGNTIY
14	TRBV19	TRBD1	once	ASSTRTGAPDTEAF
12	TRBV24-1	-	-	ATSDPKRAPEAF
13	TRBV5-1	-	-	ASSLAPGVNTEAF
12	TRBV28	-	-	ASTMSFLFYGYT
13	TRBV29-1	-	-	SVEVATRGRYGYT
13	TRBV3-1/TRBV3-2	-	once	ASSQSQYSGNTIY
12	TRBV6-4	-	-	ASSAQRSTDTQY
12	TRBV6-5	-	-	ASSYGQVATEAF
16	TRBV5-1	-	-	ASSPQFGSPGASYGYT
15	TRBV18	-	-	ASSPSVGRPSGNTIY
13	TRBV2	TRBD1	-	ASSQRTGGSFGYT